This section outlines one TCR beta chain sequence together with its context. What it binds is not known. This sample was included in a study of cytomegalovirus exposure and HLA in healthy donors. The germline gives CDR1 MNHEY, CDR2 SVGAGI. V lost 6 bases, J lost 7 bases, and 4 bases stayed unmatched. This CDR3 comprises 14 residues. The PCR used 60 Vbeta and 13 Jbeta primers. Method: immunoSEQ multiplex PCR; TCRdb's copy keeps in-frame clones and lacks some. This repertoire includes about 74,000 clones. Overall study findings and caveats: An analysis done earlier found most TCR beta V segments productive about 90% or about 30% of the time.

This sequence joins TRBV6-5 and TRBJ1-4; TRBD1 matches 11 bases. Sequences were obtained from PBMCs. The sequence was obtained from a female donor in good health and CMV-seropositive. CDR3 DNA: TGTGCCAGCAGAAGGGACAGGGGGGCTGAAAAACTGTTTTTT. The encoded protein is CASRRDRGAEKLFF.